A selection of T cell receptor beta chains follows, all from one sample in a study of cytomegalovirus exposure and HLA in healthy donors. The method was immunoSEQ multiplex PCR; TCRdb's version includes in-frame clones alone and lacks a portion of them. Of about 200,000 clones listed, 82% are singletons. Sequencing used PBMCs. The receptors stem from a boy between 2 and 10 years old in good health and CMV-seronegative. Both conserved end residues are part of each CDR3. The order of the fields is J gene, D gene, clone size, V gene, CDR3 DNA, CDR3 protein. D genes are given only for firm matches. Expanded clones are given a class, and other clones once, few, many or no size at all.

j_call: TRBJ2-1; d_call: TRBD2; clone_size: -; v_call: TRBV9; cdr3_nt: TGTGCCAGCAGCGTAGGCGCGGGGGGGCACAATGAGCAGTTCTTC; cdr3_aa: CASSVGAGGHNEQFF
j_call: TRBJ2-3; d_call: -; clone_size: -; v_call: TRBV11-2; cdr3_nt: TGTGCCAGCCTCACAGGGACGCCTAGCACAGATACGCAGTATTTT; cdr3_aa: CASLTGTPSTDTQYF
j_call: TRBJ1-2; d_call: -; clone_size: -; v_call: TRBV5-1; cdr3_nt: TGCGCCAGCAGCTATGGGCAAGGCAGAGCTAACTATGGCTACACCTTC; cdr3_aa: CASSYGQGRANYGYTF
j_call: TRBJ1-1; d_call: -; clone_size: -; v_call: TRBV6-4; cdr3_nt: TGTGCCAGCAGCGGACTAGGGGGAATGAACACTGAAGCTTTCTTT; cdr3_aa: CASSGLGGMNTEAFF
j_call: TRBJ2-3; d_call: -; clone_size: -; v_call: TRBV7-8; cdr3_nt: TGTGCCAGCAGCTTATGGCGGGGAGATTACACAGATACGCAGTATTTT; cdr3_aa: CASSLWRGDYTDTQYF
j_call: TRBJ2-2; d_call: TRBD1; clone_size: -; v_call: TRBV19; cdr3_nt: TGTGCCAGTAGTAGGACAGGGGCCTTGAACACCGGGGAGCTGTTTTTT; cdr3_aa: CASSRTGALNTGELFF
j_call: TRBJ2-1; d_call: -; clone_size: -; v_call: TRBV5-6; cdr3_nt: TGTGCCAGCAGCTTGGGGAGGGGGGGGGCCTACAATGAGCAGTTCTTC; cdr3_aa: CASSLGRGGAYNEQFF
j_call: TRBJ2-2; d_call: TRBD1; clone_size: -; v_call: TRBV5-1; cdr3_nt: TGCGCCAGCAGCCATTCCGGGACAGGGGGAACCGGGGAGCTGTTTTTT; cdr3_aa: CASSHSGTGGTGELFF
j_call: TRBJ1-3; d_call: TRBD1; clone_size: -; v_call: TRBV18; cdr3_nt: TGTGCCAGCTCATCCTCGGGGACAGGGAGCTCTGGAAACACCATATATTTT; cdr3_aa: CASSSSGTGSSGNTIYF
j_call: TRBJ1-4; d_call: -; clone_size: -; v_call: TRBV9; cdr3_nt: TGTGCCAGCAGCTCCCTAGGGGGGAGGGGTGAAAAACTGTTTTTT; cdr3_aa: CASSSLGGRGEKLFF
j_call: TRBJ1-5; d_call: TRBD1; clone_size: -; v_call: TRBV15; cdr3_nt: TGTGCCACCAGCGACAGGGCTTATAGCAATCAGCCCCAGCATTTT; cdr3_aa: CATSDRAYSNQPQHF
j_call: TRBJ1-1; d_call: -; clone_size: -; v_call: TRBV30; cdr3_nt: TGTGCCTGGAGCCCACGGGGGGGGGAAGCTTTCTTT; cdr3_aa: CAWSPRGGEAFF
j_call: TRBJ1-1; d_call: -; clone_size: -; v_call: TRBV4-1; cdr3_nt: TGCGCCAGCAGCCAAGACCCCCAGGGCACTGAAGCTTTCTTT; cdr3_aa: CASSQDPQGTEAFF
j_call: TRBJ1-3; d_call: -; clone_size: -; v_call: TRBV9; cdr3_nt: TGTGCCAGCAGCGTCGACGAGGCGGGAAACACCATATATTTT; cdr3_aa: CASSVDEAGNTIYF
j_call: TRBJ2-1; d_call: TRBD1; clone_size: -; v_call: TRBV10-1; cdr3_nt: TGCGCCCCCAAGTCTAGCAGGGGGATAGGTTTGGGCTACAATGAGCAGTTCTTC; cdr3_aa: CAPKSSRGIGLGYNEQFF
j_call: TRBJ1-6; d_call: -; clone_size: once; v_call: TRBV7-2; cdr3_nt: TGTGCCAGCAGGACAGGCGGTTCACCCCTCCACTTT; cdr3_aa: CASRTGGSPLHF
j_call: TRBJ1-1; d_call: -; clone_size: -; v_call: TRBV21-1; cdr3_nt: TGTGCCAGCAGCAAAGTTAAGCAGCGCCGACCTGAAGCTTTCTTT; cdr3_aa: CASSKVKQRRPEAFF
j_call: TRBJ2-7; d_call: -; clone_size: few; v_call: TRBV5-1; cdr3_nt: TGCGCCAGCAGCTTGACGCAGGGCGAGCAGTACTTC; cdr3_aa: CASSLTQGEQYF
j_call: TRBJ2-7; d_call: TRBD1; clone_size: -; v_call: TRBV5-5; cdr3_nt: TGTGCCAGCAGCTGGCCCGACAGGGCTCGGAACGAACCCTACGAGCAGTACTTC; cdr3_aa: CASSWPDRARNEPYEQYF
j_call: TRBJ2-2; d_call: TRBD1; clone_size: few; v_call: TRBV6-6; cdr3_nt: TGTGCCAGCAGCTGGGACAGGGGGTACACCGGGGAGCTGTTTTTT; cdr3_aa: CASSWDRGYTGELFF
j_call: TRBJ2-5; d_call: -; clone_size: -; v_call: TRBV5-1; cdr3_nt: TGCGCCAGCAGCCCTCCCGGGGGGCCCAGGGAGACCCAGTACTTC; cdr3_aa: CASSPPGGPRETQYF
j_call: TRBJ1-1; d_call: -; clone_size: -; v_call: TRBV11-3; cdr3_nt: TGTGCCAGCAGCTCCTACCGGAACACTGAAGCTTTCTTT; cdr3_aa: CASSSYRNTEAFF
j_call: TRBJ1-5; d_call: -; clone_size: -; v_call: TRBV27; cdr3_nt: TGTGCCAGCAGTTCTTTCGGGGTGCATAGCAATCAGCCCCAGCATTTT; cdr3_aa: CASSSFGVHSNQPQHF
j_call: TRBJ2-3; d_call: TRBD2; clone_size: -; v_call: TRBV7-2; cdr3_nt: TGTGCCAGCAGCCTAAACTCCCTTCTAGCGGGGCCGGATACGCAGTATTTT; cdr3_aa: CASSLNSLLAGPDTQYF
j_call: TRBJ2-7; d_call: TRBD1; clone_size: -; v_call: TRBV7-2; cdr3_nt: TGTGCCAGCAGCTTAGGGCCGGACAGGAGCTACGAGCAGTACTTC; cdr3_aa: CASSLGPDRSYEQYF
j_call: TRBJ1-1; d_call: -; clone_size: -; v_call: TRBV5-6; cdr3_nt: TGTGCCAGCAGCTTTTGGGGCAGTTACGGCACTGAAGCTTTCTTT; cdr3_aa: CASSFWGSYGTEAFF
j_call: TRBJ1-1; d_call: -; clone_size: -; v_call: TRBV5-6; cdr3_nt: TGTGCCAGCAGCTTCGTCGGGTACGAAAGGCCAGATGAAGCTTTCTTT; cdr3_aa: CASSFVGYERPDEAFF
j_call: TRBJ2-7; d_call: -; clone_size: -; v_call: TRBV18; cdr3_nt: TGTGCCAGCTCAGGTCAGGGTCTCTTCGACGAGCAGTACTTC; cdr3_aa: CASSGQGLFDEQYF
j_call: TRBJ1-6; d_call: -; clone_size: -; v_call: TRBV7-2; cdr3_nt: TGTGCCAGCAGCTTAGTTGACAGCCGCTCCTATAATTCACCCCTCCACTTT; cdr3_aa: CASSLVDSRSYNSPLHF
j_call: TRBJ2-7; d_call: -; clone_size: -; v_call: TRBV20-1; cdr3_nt: TGCAGTGCTGGCCAGAACTACGAGCAGTACTTC; cdr3_aa: CSAGQNYEQYF
j_call: TRBJ2-1; d_call: TRBD1; clone_size: -; v_call: TRBV25-1; cdr3_nt: TGTGCCAGCAGTGATGGGGGACAGATCAACAATGAGCAGTTCTTC; cdr3_aa: CASSDGGQINNEQFF
j_call: TRBJ2-1; d_call: TRBD2; clone_size: -; v_call: TRBV9; cdr3_nt: TGTGCCAGCAGCGTAGGAGGGGCTAGCGGGGGGTACAATGAGCAGTTCTTC; cdr3_aa: CASSVGGASGGYNEQFF
j_call: TRBJ1-1; d_call: TRBD1; clone_size: -; v_call: TRBV5-8; cdr3_nt: TGTGCCAGCAGCAGGACCGGGACAGCGATGAACACTGAAGCTTTCTTT; cdr3_aa: CASSRTGTAMNTEAFF
j_call: TRBJ2-5; d_call: TRBD1; clone_size: -; v_call: TRBV14; cdr3_nt: TGTGCCAGCAGCCAATACGGGACAGGGGCAGAGACCCAGTACTTC; cdr3_aa: CASSQYGTGAETQYF
j_call: TRBJ2-5; d_call: -; clone_size: -; v_call: TRBV11-2; cdr3_nt: TGTGCCAGCAGCTGGGGCCAACTGGAAGAGACCCAGTACTTC; cdr3_aa: CASSWGQLEETQYF
j_call: TRBJ1-2; d_call: -; clone_size: -; v_call: TRBV6-1; cdr3_nt: TGTGCCAGCACAGCGGTTCTCTATGGCTACACCTTC; cdr3_aa: CASTAVLYGYTF
j_call: TRBJ2-7; d_call: TRBD1; clone_size: -; v_call: TRBV10-3; cdr3_nt: TGTGCCATCAGTGACTCTAATCAGCCGGGACAGGCCTACGAGCAGTACTTC; cdr3_aa: CAISDSNQPGQAYEQYF
j_call: TRBJ2-2; d_call: -; clone_size: -; v_call: TRBV5-1; cdr3_nt: TGCGCCAGCAGCGGCGCAGGTTACACCGGGGAGCTGTTTTTT; cdr3_aa: CASSGAGYTGELFF
j_call: TRBJ2-4; d_call: TRBD2; clone_size: few; v_call: TRBV4-3; cdr3_nt: TGCGCCAGCAGCCAAGAATTTGGTGTAGCGGGGGGTCGAAACATTCAGTACTTC; cdr3_aa: CASSQEFGVAGGRNIQYF
j_call: TRBJ2-3; d_call: TRBD2; clone_size: -; v_call: TRBV5-8; cdr3_nt: TGTGCCAGCAGCTTGACCAGCGGGGGGGCGTCGGCGCAGTATTTT; cdr3_aa: CASSLTSGGASAQYF
j_call: TRBJ2-7; d_call: TRBD1; clone_size: -; v_call: TRBV6-6; cdr3_nt: TGTGCCAGCAGCCAGGGGACAGGGGTTTCCTACGAGCAGTACTTC; cdr3_aa: CASSQGTGVSYEQYF
j_call: TRBJ2-1; d_call: TRBD2; clone_size: once; v_call: TRBV15; cdr3_nt: TGTGCCACCAGCAGAGATACGCGGGGGTTCCCCAATGAGCAGTTCTTC; cdr3_aa: CATSRDTRGFPNEQFF
j_call: TRBJ1-6; d_call: TRBD1; clone_size: -; v_call: TRBV9; cdr3_nt: TGTGCCAGCAGCGTATCAGGGACAGGGGGTTCACCCCTCCACTTT; cdr3_aa: CASSVSGTGGSPLHF